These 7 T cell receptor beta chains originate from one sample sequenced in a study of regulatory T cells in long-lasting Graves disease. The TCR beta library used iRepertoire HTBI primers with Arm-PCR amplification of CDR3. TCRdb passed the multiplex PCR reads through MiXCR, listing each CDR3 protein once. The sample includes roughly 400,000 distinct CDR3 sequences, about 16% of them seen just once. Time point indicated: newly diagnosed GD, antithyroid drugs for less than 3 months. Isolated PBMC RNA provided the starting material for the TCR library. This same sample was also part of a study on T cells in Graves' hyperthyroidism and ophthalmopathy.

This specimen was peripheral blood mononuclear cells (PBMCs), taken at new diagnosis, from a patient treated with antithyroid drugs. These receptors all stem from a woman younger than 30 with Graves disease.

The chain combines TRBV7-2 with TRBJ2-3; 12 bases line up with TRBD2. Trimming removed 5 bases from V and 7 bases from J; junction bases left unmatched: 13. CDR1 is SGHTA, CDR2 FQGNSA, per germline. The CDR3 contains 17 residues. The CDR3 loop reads CASSPRLAGEEGNTQYF. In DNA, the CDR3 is TGTGCCAGCAGCCCCCGACTAGCGGGAGAGGAGGGGAATACGCAGTATTTT.

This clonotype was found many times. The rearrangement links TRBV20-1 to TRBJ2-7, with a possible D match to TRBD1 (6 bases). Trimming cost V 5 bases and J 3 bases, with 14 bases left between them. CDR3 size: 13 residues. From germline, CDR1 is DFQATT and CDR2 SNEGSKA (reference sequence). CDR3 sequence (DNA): TGCAGTGCTGGGGACATGTCGGGCTACGAGCAGTACTTC. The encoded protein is CSAGDMSGYEQYF.

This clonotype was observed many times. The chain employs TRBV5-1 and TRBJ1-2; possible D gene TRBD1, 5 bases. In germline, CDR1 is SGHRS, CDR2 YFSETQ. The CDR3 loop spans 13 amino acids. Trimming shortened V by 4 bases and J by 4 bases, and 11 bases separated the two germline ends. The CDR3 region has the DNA TGCGCCAGCAGCGGGGGAGGTGGCTATGGCTACACCTTC. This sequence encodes CASSGGGGYGYTF.

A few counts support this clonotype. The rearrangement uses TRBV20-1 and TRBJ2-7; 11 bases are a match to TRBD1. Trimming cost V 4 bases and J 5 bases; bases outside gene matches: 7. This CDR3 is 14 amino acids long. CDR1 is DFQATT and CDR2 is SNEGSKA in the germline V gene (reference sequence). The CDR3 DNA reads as TGCAGTGCTAAAGGGACAGGGGGTAGCAACGAGCAGTACTTC. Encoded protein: CSAKGTGGSNEQYF.

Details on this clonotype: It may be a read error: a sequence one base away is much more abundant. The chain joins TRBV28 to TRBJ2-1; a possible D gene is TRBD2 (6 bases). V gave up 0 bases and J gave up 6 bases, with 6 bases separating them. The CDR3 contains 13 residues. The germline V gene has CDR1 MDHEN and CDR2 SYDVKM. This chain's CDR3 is CASSLWGGNEQFF. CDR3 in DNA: TGTGCCAGCAGTTTATGGGGGGGCAATGAGCAGTTCTTC.

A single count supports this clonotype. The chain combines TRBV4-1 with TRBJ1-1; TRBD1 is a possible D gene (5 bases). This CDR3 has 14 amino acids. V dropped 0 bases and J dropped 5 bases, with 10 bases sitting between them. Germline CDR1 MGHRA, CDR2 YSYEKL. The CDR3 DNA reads TGCGCCAGCAGCCAAGATTCCAGACAGACTGAAGCTTTCTTT. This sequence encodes CASSQDSRQTEAFF.

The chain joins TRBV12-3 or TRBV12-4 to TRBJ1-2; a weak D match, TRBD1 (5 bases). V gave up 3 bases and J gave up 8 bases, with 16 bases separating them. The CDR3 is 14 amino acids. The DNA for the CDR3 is TGTGCCAGCAGTTTGTCTGCTTCCCGGGGCGGCTACACCTTC. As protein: CASSLSASRGGYTF.